The clone carrying this T cell receptor beta chain occurred a few times. Its antigen is still unknown. This sample is drawn from a study of identical twins. TCRdb itself ran the 5' RACE reads through MiXCR, one entry per CDR3 protein. Among approximately 230,000 distinct CDR3 sequences, 6.5% were seen once, and the ten largest hold about 14%. This CDR3 spans 14 amino acids. Trimming stripped 3 bases from V and 1 base from J, with 8 bases between. Study results and limitations: Donors were not followed over many years; analysis was cross-sectional. Model-predicted out-of-frame TCR alpha sharing fell below observed values in monozygotic twins.

The same specimen was also included in a second study, on T cells expressing NK-cell markers. Per that study: Each TCR beta repertoire originated in sorted T cells that were CD3+CD56+NKG2C+, CD3+CD56+NKG2C- or CD3+CD56-NKG2C+. Of the CD8+ T cells in six or seven donors, about 1.0-7.5% belonged to dominant NKG2C+ clonotypes.

The receptor's source is a young woman in good health. The sequenced sample was CD8+ T cells sorted from blood. The chain combines TRBV12-3 or TRBV12-4 with TRBJ2-3; a weak D match, TRBD2 (5 bases). This CDR3 is CASSFAGGTDTQYF. As DNA, the CDR3 is TGTGCCAGCAGTTTTGCCGGGGGCACAGATACGCAGTATTTT.